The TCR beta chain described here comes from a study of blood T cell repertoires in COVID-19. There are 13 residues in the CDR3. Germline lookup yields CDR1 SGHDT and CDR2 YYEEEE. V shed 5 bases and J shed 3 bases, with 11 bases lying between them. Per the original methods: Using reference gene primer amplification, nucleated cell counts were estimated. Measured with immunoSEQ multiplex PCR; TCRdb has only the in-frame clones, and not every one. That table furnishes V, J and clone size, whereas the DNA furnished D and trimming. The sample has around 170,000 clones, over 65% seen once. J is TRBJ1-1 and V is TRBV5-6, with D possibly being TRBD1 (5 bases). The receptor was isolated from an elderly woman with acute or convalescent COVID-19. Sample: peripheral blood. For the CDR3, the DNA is TGTGCCAGCAGTATAGGGGTTGACACTGAAGCTTTCTTT. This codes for CASSIGVDTEAFF.